This is a list of T cell receptor beta chains from one sample in a study of T cell responses to AZD1222 COVID-19 vaccine. The protocol was immunoSEQ multiplex PCR, while the TCRdb copy is restricted to in-frame clones and leaves out a portion. The sample has tens of thousands of clones; approximately 83% are singletons. The starting material was peripheral blood, obtained on day 0 of AZD1222 vaccination. These receptors all stem from an adult in good health. The CDR3 runs from the conserved cysteine through the conserved F or W. Fields, in order: V gene, J gene, clone size, CDR3 length, D gene, CDR3 protein, CDR3 DNA. The D gene is left open where the match is weak. The size of a clone is reported for some rows only, either as once, few or many, or as a class for expanded clones.

TRBV19	TRBJ1-1	NA	13	NA	CATSAIRNTEAFF	TGTGCCACCTCAGCGATCAGGAACACTGAAGCTTTCTTT
TRBV9	TRBJ1-1	NA	13	NA	CASSVVGSTEAFF	TGTGCCAGCAGCGTAGTCGGAAGCACTGAAGCTTTCTTT
TRBV7-2	TRBJ2-1	NA	14	TRBD2	CASSPRTSRNEQFF	TGTGCCAGCAGCCCGCGGACTAGCCGCAATGAGCAGTTCTTC
TRBV6-5	TRBJ1-3	NA	13	NA	CASSPWGGGAWYF	NA
TRBV3-1/TRBV3-2	TRBJ2-3	NA	20	TRBD2	CASSQGPSWSSGSSTDTQYF	TGTGCCAGCAGCCAAGGCCCCTCCTGGTCTAGCGGTTCTAGCACAGATACGCAGTATTTT
TRBV30	TRBJ2-7	NA	12	NA	CAWRRSPYEQYF	TGTGCCTGGAGACGCAGTCCCTACGAGCAGTACTTC
TRBV7-3	TRBJ1-1	NA	15	TRBD1	CASSFWDSNDTEAFF	TGTGCCAGCAGCTTTTGGGACAGTAATGACACTGAAGCTTTCTTT
TRBV19	TRBJ2-2	NA	14	NA	CASSHQTNTGELFF	TGTGCCAGTAGCCATCAGACGAACACCGGGGAGCTGTTTTTT
TRBV6-5	TRBJ1-3	NA	14	NA	CASRRLGSGNTIYF	TGTGCCAGCAGGCGCCTCGGCTCTGGAAACACCATATATTTT
TRBV7-9	TRBJ1-2	NA	13	NA	CASSLEAGYGYTF	TGTGCCAGCAGCTTAGAGGCAGGGTATGGCTACACCTTC
TRBV14	TRBJ1-1	NA	16	NA	CASSQELSSPNTEAFF	TGTGCCAGCAGCCAAGAACTAAGTAGCCCAAACACTGAAGCTTTCTTT
TRBV27	TRBJ1-5	NA	15	NA	CASSLSQAPNQPQHF	TGTGCCAGCAGTTTATCACAGGCTCCAAATCAGCCCCAGCATTTT
TRBV9	TRBJ2-3	NA	15	TRBD2	CASSTGGSRTDTQYF	TGTGCCAGCAGCACCGGGGGGTCCCGGACAGATACGCAGTATTTT
TRBV10-3	TRBJ1-5	few	14	NA	CAISPSSRDQPQHF	TGTGCCATCAGCCCTAGTTCCCGGGACCAGCCCCAGCATTTT
TRBV10-3	TRBJ1-6	NA	14	TRBD1	CAISVGTGASHLHF	TGTGCCATCAGTGTCGGGACAGGGGCCTCCCACCTCCACTTT
TRBV9	TRBJ1-4	once	20	TRBD1	CASREKPGTGRFRSLEKLFF	TGTGCCAGCAGAGAAAAACCCGGGACAGGGCGGTTTAGATCACTAGAAAAACTGTTTTTT
TRBV2	TRBJ2-2	once	16	TRBD2	CASRKEVAGGRGELFF	TGTGCCAGCAGGAAGGAAGTAGCGGGGGGGCGTGGGGAGCTGTTTTTT
TRBV9	TRBJ1-2	once	14	TRBD1	CASTAGGADYGYTF	TGTGCCAGCACTGCAGGGGGCGCCGACTATGGCTACACCTTC
TRBV3-1/TRBV3-2	TRBJ2-7	NA	13	NA	CASSHGQSYEQYF	TGTGCCAGCAGCCACGGACAGTCCTACGAGCAGTACTTC
TRBV5-1	TRBJ1-2	NA	13	NA	CASSPLPLGSYTF	TGCGCCAGCAGCCCCCTTCCGCTAGGGAGTTACACCTTC
TRBV5-1	TRBJ1-6	NA	15	TRBD1	CASSGLGQGNSPLHF	TGCGCCAGCAGCGGACTGGGACAGGGAAATTCACCCCTCCACTTT
TRBV30	TRBJ2-7	once	14	NA	CAWSFVQGNSEQYF	TGTGCCTGGAGTTTTGTGCAGGGTAACTCCGAGCAGTACTTC
TRBV2	TRBJ1-5	NA	14	NA	CASRPGGSNQPQHF	TGTGCCAGCAGGCCGGGGGGGAGCAATCAGCCCCAGCATTTT
TRBV11-3	TRBJ2-6	NA	19	NA	CASSLEGLVRRSGANVLTF	TGTGCCAGCAGCTTAGAAGGGCTAGTCAGGCGCTCTGGGGCCAACGTCCTGACTTTC
TRBV18	TRBJ1-2	NA	12	NA	CASSPSGYGYTF	TGTGCCAGCTCACCCTCCGGTTACGGCTACACCTTC
TRBV6-5	TRBJ2-5	NA	13	NA	CASSYPPGETQYF	TGTGCCAGCAGTTACCCCCCTGGGGAGACCCAGTACTTC
TRBV7-2	TRBJ1-6	NA	14	NA	CASSPAVWDSPLHF	TGTGCCAGCAGCCCGGCGGTTTGGGATTCACCCCTCCACTTT
TRBV5-1	TRBJ2-3	NA	14	TRBD2	CASSLAVSGDTQYF	TGCGCCAGCAGCTTGGCGGTTAGCGGGGATACGCAGTATTTT
TRBV14	TRBJ2-7	NA	15	NA	CASSPQRSAGYEQYF	TGTGCCAGCAGCCCGCAACGCTCGGCGGGCTACGAGCAGTACTTC
TRBV3-1/TRBV3-2	TRBJ1-3	once	17	TRBD1	CASSHSRTGYSGNTIYF	TGTGCCAGCAGCCATAGTAGGACAGGGTACTCTGGAAACACCATATATTTT
TRBV4-1	TRBJ2-2	NA	15	NA	CASSRPLAGTGELFF	TGCGCCAGCAGCCGTCCCCTGGCGGGGACCGGGGAGCTGTTTTTT